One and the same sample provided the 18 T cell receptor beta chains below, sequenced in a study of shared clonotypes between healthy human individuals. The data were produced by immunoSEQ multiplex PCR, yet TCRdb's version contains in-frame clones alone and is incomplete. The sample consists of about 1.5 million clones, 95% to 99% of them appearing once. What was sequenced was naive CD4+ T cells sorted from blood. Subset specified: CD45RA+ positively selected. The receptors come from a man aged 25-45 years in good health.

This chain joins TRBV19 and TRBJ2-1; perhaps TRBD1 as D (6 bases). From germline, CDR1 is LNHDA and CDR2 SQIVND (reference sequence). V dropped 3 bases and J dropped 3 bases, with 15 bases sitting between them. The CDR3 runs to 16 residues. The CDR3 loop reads CASSIRTVLLYNEQFF. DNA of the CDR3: TGTGCCAGTAGTATCAGGACAGTCCTACTCTACAATGAGCAGTTCTTC.

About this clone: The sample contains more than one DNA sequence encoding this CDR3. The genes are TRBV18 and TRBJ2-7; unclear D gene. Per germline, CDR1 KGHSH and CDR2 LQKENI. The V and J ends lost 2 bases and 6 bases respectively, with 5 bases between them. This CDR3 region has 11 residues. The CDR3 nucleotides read TGTGCCAGCTCACCATCCGGCGAGCAGTACTTC. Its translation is CASSPSGEQYF.

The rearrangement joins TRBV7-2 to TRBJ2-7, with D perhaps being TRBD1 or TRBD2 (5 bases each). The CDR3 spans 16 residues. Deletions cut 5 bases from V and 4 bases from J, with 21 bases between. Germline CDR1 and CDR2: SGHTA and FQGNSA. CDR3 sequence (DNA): TGTGCCAGCAGCCCCTCATTGGGGGTGCCGAAATACGAGCAGTACTTC. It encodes CASSPSLGVPKYEQYF.

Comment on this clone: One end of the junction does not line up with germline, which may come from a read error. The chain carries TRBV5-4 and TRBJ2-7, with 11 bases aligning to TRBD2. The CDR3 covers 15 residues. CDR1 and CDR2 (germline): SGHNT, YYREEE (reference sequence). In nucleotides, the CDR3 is TGTGCCAGCAGCGAAGGACTAGCGGGCTCCAACGAGCAGTACTTC. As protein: CASSEGLAGSNEQYF.

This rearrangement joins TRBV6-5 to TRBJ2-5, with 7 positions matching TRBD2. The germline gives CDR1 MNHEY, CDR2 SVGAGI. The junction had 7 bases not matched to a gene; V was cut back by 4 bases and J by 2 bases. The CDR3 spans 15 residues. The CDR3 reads CASSFAGAGQETQYF. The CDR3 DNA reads TGTGCCAGCAGTTTTGCGGGAGCGGGGCAAGAGACCCAGTACTTC.

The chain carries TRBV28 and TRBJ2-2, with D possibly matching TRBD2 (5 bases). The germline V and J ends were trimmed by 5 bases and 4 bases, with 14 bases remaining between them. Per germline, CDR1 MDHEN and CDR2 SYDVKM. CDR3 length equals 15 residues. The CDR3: CASSAQFEGTGELFF. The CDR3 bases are TGTGCCAGCAGTGCACAATTTGAGGGCACCGGGGAGCTGTTTTTT.

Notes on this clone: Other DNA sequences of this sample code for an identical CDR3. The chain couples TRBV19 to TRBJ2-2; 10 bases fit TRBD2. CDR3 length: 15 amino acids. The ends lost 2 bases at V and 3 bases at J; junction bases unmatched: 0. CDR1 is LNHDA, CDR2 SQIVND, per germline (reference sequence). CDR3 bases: TGTGCCAGTAGTATACTAGCGGGAGACACCGGGGAGCTGTTTTTT. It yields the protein CASSILAGDTGELFF.

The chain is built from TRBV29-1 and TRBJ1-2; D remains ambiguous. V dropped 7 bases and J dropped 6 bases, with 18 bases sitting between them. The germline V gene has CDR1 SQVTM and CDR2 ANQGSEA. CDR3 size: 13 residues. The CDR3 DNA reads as TGCAGCGCCCCGTCTGGGCCTATGGATGGCTACACCTTC. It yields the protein CSAPSGPMDGYTF. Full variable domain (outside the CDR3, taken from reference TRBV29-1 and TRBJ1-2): SAVISQKPSRDICQRGTSLTIQCQVDSQVTMMFWYRQQPGQSLTLIATANQGSEATYESGFVIDKFPISRPNLTFSTLTVSNMSPEDSSIYLCSAPSGPMDGYTFGSGTRLTVV.

CDR3 nucleotide sequence: TGTGCCAGCAGTGAATCGGGTTGGGAGCAGTACTTC. Residues: CASSESGWEQYF. V usage is TRBV6-1 and J usage is TRBJ2-7; D is ambiguous. The CDR3 length is 12 residues. Germline V gives CDR1 MNHNS, CDR2 SASEGT. Trimming cost V 2 bases and J 7 bases, with 9 bases left between them.

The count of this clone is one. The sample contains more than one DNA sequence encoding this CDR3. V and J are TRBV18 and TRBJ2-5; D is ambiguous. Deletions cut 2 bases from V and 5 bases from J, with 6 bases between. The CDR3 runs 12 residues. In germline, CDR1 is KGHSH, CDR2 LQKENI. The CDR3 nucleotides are TGTGCCAGCTCACCAGGGTGGGAGACCCAGTACTTC. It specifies CASSPGWETQYF. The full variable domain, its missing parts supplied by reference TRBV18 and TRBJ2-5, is NAGVMQNPRHLVRRRGQEARLRCSPMKGHSHVYWYRQLPEEGLKFMVYLQKENIIDESGMPKERFSAEFPKEGPSILRIQQVVRGDSAAYFCASSPGWETQYFGPGTRLLVL.

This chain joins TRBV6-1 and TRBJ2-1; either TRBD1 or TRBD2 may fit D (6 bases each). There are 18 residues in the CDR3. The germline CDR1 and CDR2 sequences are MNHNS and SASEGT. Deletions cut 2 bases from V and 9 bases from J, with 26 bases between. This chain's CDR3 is CASSEPHPGAVSRGEQFF. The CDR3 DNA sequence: TGTGCCAGCAGTGAACCCCACCCGGGGGCTGTCTCCCGAGGTGAGCAGTTCTTC.

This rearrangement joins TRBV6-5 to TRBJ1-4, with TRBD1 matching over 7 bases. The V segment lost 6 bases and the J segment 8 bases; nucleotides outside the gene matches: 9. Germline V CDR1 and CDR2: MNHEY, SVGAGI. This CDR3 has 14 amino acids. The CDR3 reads CASSRGQVREKLFF. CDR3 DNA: TGTGCCAGCAGCCGAGGACAGGTTCGGGAAAAACTGTTTTTT.

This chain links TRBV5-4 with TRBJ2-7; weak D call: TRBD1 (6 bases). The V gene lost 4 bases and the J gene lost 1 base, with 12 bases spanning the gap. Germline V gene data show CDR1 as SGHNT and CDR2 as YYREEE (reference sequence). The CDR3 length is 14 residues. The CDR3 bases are TGTGCCAGCAGCGCCGGACAGTTATCCTACGAGCAGTACTTC. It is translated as CASSAGQLSYEQYF.

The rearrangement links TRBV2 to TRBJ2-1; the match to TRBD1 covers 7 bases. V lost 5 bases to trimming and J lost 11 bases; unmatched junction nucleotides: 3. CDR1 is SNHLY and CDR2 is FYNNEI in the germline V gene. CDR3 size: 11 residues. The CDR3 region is CASSLQGKQFF. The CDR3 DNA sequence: TGTGCCAGCAGTTTACAGGGGAAGCAGTTCTTC.

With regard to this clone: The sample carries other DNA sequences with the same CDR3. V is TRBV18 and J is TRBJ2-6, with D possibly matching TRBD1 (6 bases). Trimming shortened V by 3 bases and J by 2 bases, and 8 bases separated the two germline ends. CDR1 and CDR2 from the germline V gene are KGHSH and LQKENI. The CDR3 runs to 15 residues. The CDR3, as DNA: TGTGCCAGCTCACCTCCAGGGGCTGGGGCCAACGTCCTGACTTTC. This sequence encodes CASSPPGAGANVLTF.

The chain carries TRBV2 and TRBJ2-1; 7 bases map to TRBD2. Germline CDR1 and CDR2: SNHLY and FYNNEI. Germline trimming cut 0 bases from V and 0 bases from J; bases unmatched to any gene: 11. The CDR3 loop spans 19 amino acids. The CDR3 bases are TGTGCCAGCAGTGAAGCCGCGGGACTACCGAGAAGCTCCTACAATGAGCAGTTCTTC. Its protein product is CASSEAAGLPRSSYNEQFF.

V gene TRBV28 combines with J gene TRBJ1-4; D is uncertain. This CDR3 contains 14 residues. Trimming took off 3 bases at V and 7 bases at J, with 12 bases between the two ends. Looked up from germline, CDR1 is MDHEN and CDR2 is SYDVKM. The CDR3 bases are TGTGCCAGCAGTTTGGGGAGGGTGGGTGAAAAACTGTTTTTT. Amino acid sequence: CASSLGRVGEKLFF.

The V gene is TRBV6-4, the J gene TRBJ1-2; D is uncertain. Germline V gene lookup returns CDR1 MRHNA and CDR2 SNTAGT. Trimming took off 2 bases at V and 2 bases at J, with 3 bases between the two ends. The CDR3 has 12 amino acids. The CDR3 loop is CASSDANYGYTF. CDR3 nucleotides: TGTGCCAGCAGTGACGCGAACTATGGCTACACCTTC.